Sequencing of this T cell receptor (beta chain) was carried out in a study of naive and memory T cell subsets. Regarding the study as a whole: Over 95% of naive TCR sequences appeared only once after error correction, unlike memory subsets.

There are many counts of this clonotype. What it binds is unknown. The CDR3 consists of 14 residues. Germline assignment: CDR1 MDHEN and CDR2 SYDVKM. After removal of 6 bases from V and 4 bases from J, the junction contained 5 bases not matched to a gene. The beta constant-region primer was an equimolar mix of two oligonucleotides covering TRBC1 and TRBC2. TCRdb processed the UMI-ligation and nested PCR reads anew with MiXCR; each CDR3 protein has one entry. The sample records some 100,000 distinct CDR3 sequences, 7% to 7.5% being singletons. From the second PCR step, alpha and beta chains were amplified apart.

The receptor's source is a human donor in good health. The sequenced sample was central memory CD4+ T cells from blood. The chain links TRBV28 to TRBJ2-3; TRBD2 aligns across 9 bases. As DNA, the CDR3 is TGTGCCAGCAGCCTACTAGCGGGCCCAGATACGCAGTATTTT. Translated: CASSLLAGPDTQYF.